A selection of T cell receptor beta chains follows, all from one sample in a study of T cell responses to AZD1222 COVID-19 vaccine. TCRdb's copy holds only in-frame clones and misses some; the assay was immunoSEQ multiplex PCR. The data show 100,000 to 150,000 clones, approximately 89% seen once. The sample consisted of peripheral blood, taken 28 days after the second AZD1222 dose. These TCRs come from an adult who received the AZD1222 COVID-19 vaccine. CDR3s include the opening cysteine and the closing phenylalanine or tryptophan. A D gene is named only where the DNA matches it firmly. Rows give clone size only sometimes, using once, few, many, or a class for an expanded clone.

j_gene,d_gene,v_gene,abundance,CDR3aa,CDR3nt
TRBJ1-5,-,TRBV29-1,-,CSGQLFGQPQHF,TGCAGCGGCCAGTTGTTCGGACAGCCCCAGCATTTT
TRBJ2-7,-,TRBV9,-,CASSVGSRTVYEQYF,TGTGCCAGCAGCGTAGGATCCAGAACAGTCTACGAGCAGTACTTC
TRBJ1-5,TRBD1,TRBV5-4,-,CASSPHWTGHQPQHF,TGTGCCAGCAGCCCCCATTGGACAGGGCATCAGCCCCAGCATTTT
TRBJ2-4,-,TRBV3-1/TRBV3-2,-,CASSQGGAKNIQYF,TGTGCCAGCAGCCAAGGGGGAGCCAAAAACATTCAGTACTTC
TRBJ1-2,-,TRBV4-1,-,CASRLQPFGYYGYTF,TGCGCCAGCAGACTCCAACCTTTCGGTTACTATGGCTACACCTTC
TRBJ1-4,-,TRBV18,once,CASSPPMGGLFF,TGTGCCAGCTCACCGCCTATGGGTGGACTGTTTTTT
TRBJ1-6,-,TRBV4-1,-,CASSQGDSNNNSPLHF,TGCGCCAGCAGCCAGGGGGATAGTAATAATAATTCACCCCTCCACTTT
TRBJ1-2,TRBD1,TRBV28,-,CASSLVGTGGDYGYTF,TGTGCCAGCAGTTTGGTTGGGACAGGGGGGGACTATGGCTACACCTTC
TRBJ2-2,TRBD1,TRBV6-5,-,CASNRGKSNTGELFF,TGTGCCAGCAACAGGGGGAAGTCGAACACCGGGGAGCTGTTTTTT
TRBJ2-2,TRBD1,TRBV5-8,-,CASRPPPGTGHTGELFF,TGTGCCAGCAGACCACCCCCCGGGACAGGCCATACCGGGGAGCTGTTTTTT
TRBJ1-3,-,TRBV3-1/TRBV3-2,-,CASSQEATPGNTIYF,TGTGCCAGCAGCCAAGAGGCGACGCCTGGAAACACCATATATTTT
TRBJ1-6,-,TRBV6-1,-,CASSEARGSPLHF,TGTGCCAGCAGTGAAGCGCGGGGTTCACCCCTCCACTTT
TRBJ1-2,-,TRBV28,-,CASSLVRVVGYGYTF,TGTGCCAGCAGTCTGGTCAGGGTGGTGGGGTATGGCTACACCTTC
TRBJ1-5,-,TRBV27,-,CASRRDRNQPQHF,TGTGCCAGCAGACGGGACCGAAATCAGCCCCAGCATTTT
TRBJ2-7,-,TRBV30,-,CAWGPGPAYEQYF,TGTGCCTGGGGACCGGGGCCCGCCTACGAGCAGTACTTC
TRBJ2-1,-,TRBV6-5,-,CASTRSKGDEQFF,TGTGCCAGCACCCGATCAAAGGGCGATGAGCAGTTCTTC
TRBJ2-1,TRBD2,TRBV5-1,-,CASSPTWGLVLDEQFF,TGCGCCAGCAGCCCGACCTGGGGACTAGTTCTCGATGAGCAGTTCTTC
TRBJ1-4,-,TRBV6-5,-,CASSYWGRDEKLFF,TGTGCCAGCAGTTACTGGGGGCGGGATGAAAAACTGTTTTTT
TRBJ1-1,-,TRBV7-9,-,CASSRKDWNTEAFF,TGTGCCAGCAGCCGCAAAGATTGGAACACTGAAGCTTTCTTT
TRBJ2-7,TRBD1,TRBV6-6,-,CASSFTGEGSYEQYF,TGTGCCAGCAGTTTTACAGGGGAAGGTAGCTACGAGCAGTACTTC
TRBJ2-3,-,TRBV9,-,CASGRGASTDTQYF,TGTGCCAGCGGACGGGGGGCTAGCACAGATACGCAGTATTTT
TRBJ2-7,-,TRBV6-2/TRBV6-3,-,CASSLPSYEQYF,TGTGCCAGCAGCCTCCCCTCTTACGAGCAGTACTTC
TRBJ2-5,-,TRBV18,-,CASSRTSEETQYF,TGTGCCAGCTCACGAACCAGTGAAGAGACCCAGTACTTC
TRBJ2-5,TRBD2,TRBV3-1/TRBV3-2,-,CASSLGLAGGGKTQYF,TGTGCCAGCAGTCTTGGACTAGCGGGGGGGGGAAAGACCCAGTACTTC
TRBJ1-1,-,TRBV24-1,-,CATSDHLGAEAFF,TGTGCCACCAGTGACCACCTTGGCGCTGAAGCTTTCTTT
TRBJ2-2,TRBD1,TRBV28,many,CASSNPGQGAGELFF,TGTGCCAGCTCAAATCCGGGACAGGGGGCCGGGGAGCTGTTTTTT
TRBJ2-5,TRBD1,TRBV7-2,once,CASMLTGTVLVETQYF,TGTGCCAGCATGCTGACAGGGACCGTCCTCGTGGAGACCCAGTACTTC
TRBJ2-2,-,TRBV7-3,-,CASSPTITNTGELFF,TGTGCCAGCAGCCCCACGATTACTAACACCGGGGAGCTGTTTTTT
TRBJ1-2,TRBD1,TRBV3-1/TRBV3-2,-,CASSGGPGQGAGMSYGYTF,TGTGCCAGCAGCGGCGGACCGGGACAGGGGGCCGGTATGAGCTATGGCTACACCTTC
TRBJ1-1,-,TRBV30,-,CAWSYPLGADENTEAFF,TGTGCCTGGAGTTACCCCTTGGGGGCAGACGAAAACACTGAAGCTTTCTTT
TRBJ1-3,-,TRBV6-5,-,CASSYSTATGGNTIYF,TGTGCCAGCAGTTACTCGACTGCGACGGGAGGAAACACCATATATTTT
TRBJ1-5,-,TRBV6-5,-,CATDGDTGQPQHF,TGTGCCACCGACGGAGACACGGGGCAGCCCCAGCATTTT
TRBJ1-6,TRBD1,TRBV5-8,-,CASSFRQGRSPLHF,TGTGCCAGCAGCTTCCGACAGGGCCGGTCACCCCTCCACTTT
TRBJ1-2,-,TRBV5-1,-,CASSLAGGDGYTF,TGCGCCAGCAGCTTGGCCGGAGGGGATGGCTACACCTTC
TRBJ1-1,-,TRBV18,once,CASSPGPSGAEAFF,TGTGCCAGCTCACCAGGCCCTTCGGGCGCTGAAGCTTTCTTT
TRBJ2-7,-,TRBV5-8,-,CASSLAGPYEQYF,TGTGCCAGCAGCTTGGCCGGGCCGTACGAGCAGTACTTC
TRBJ2-6,-,TRBV19,-,CASSIGSSGANVLTF,TGTGCCAGTAGTATAGGGAGCTCTGGGGCCAACGTCCTGACTTTC
TRBJ2-3,-,TRBV5-1,-,CASSSGPIRMDTQYF,TGCGCCAGCAGCTCGGGGCCAATCCGCATGGATACGCAGTATTTT
TRBJ1-6,TRBD1,TRBV5-1,many,CASSDLQGGSPLHF,TGCGCCAGCAGCGACCTACAGGGGGGTTCACCCCTCCACTTT
TRBJ1-5,TRBD1,TRBV5-5,-,CASSPSGQLNQPQHF,TGTGCCAGCAGCCCGTCGGGACAGCTCAATCAGCCCCAGCATTTT
TRBJ1-2,TRBD1,TRBV3-1/TRBV3-2,few,CASSERTGAGYTF,TGTGCCAGCAGCGAAAGGACAGGGGCGGGCTACACCTTC